This TCR beta chain was obtained from a study of cytomegalovirus exposure and HLA in healthy donors. A note on this clone: Antigen specificity is unknown. Germline is not matched at one junction end, which may reflect a read error.

The PCR ran on 60 Vbeta and 13 Jbeta primers. Using immunoSEQ multiplex PCR, the repertoire was profiled, and TCRdb retains in-frame clones only, with some absent. This sample carries approximately 91,000 clones, less than 70% of them seen once, and the ten largest clones take about 1.2%. Study-level points and caveats: In a later analysis, donors in an Asian-associated ancestry cluster reportedly had fewer N-insertions in productive TCRs than the cohort mean. For most TCR sequences rarity was the rule, although some public TCRs occurred in many donors. Sequencing likely generated an artifact that appeared as a cluster of highly shared sequence variants.

Looked up from germline, CDR1 is SGDLS and CDR2 is YYNGEE. The CDR3 extends over 14 amino acids. This TCR was recovered from a female donor in good health and CMV-seronegative. V is TRBV9 and J is TRBJ1-3; D is unresolved. Sequencing was done on a sample of PBMCs. The CDR3 region has the DNA TGTGCCAGCAGCGTAGGCGGAACTGGAAACGCCATATATTTT. This codes for CASSVGGTGNAIYF.